The clone carrying this T cell receptor beta chain has only a few counts. Its specificity is not known. 60 Vbeta and 13 Jbeta primers were used in PCR. Data came from immunoSEQ multiplex PCR; TCRdb stores just in-frame clones and leaves some out. The repertoire holds under 200,000 clones, 79% seen once, with approximately 0.7% in the top ten. Healthy donors of bone marrow made up the group. At sampling all donors were nominally healthy, likely with unrecorded immune exposures. The source of the sample is a study of cytomegalovirus exposure and HLA in healthy donors. Study information: Clustering assigned 81% of the roughly 420 genotyped donors to the Caucasian-associated ancestry cluster.

CDR1 is MGHRA, CDR2 YSYEKL, per germline. V was pared by 1 base and J by 5 bases, with 14 bases between. The CDR3 has 15 residues. Findings of the study overall: The listing of roughly 160 TCR beta chains classed them as cytomegalovirus-associated.

The chain carries TRBV4-1 and TRBJ1-2, with D maybe TRBD1 (5 bases). The specimen sequenced was PBMCs. This clonotype was obtained from a woman between 40 and 55 years old in good health and CMV-seronegative. CDR3: CASSQAFGGEYGYTF. The CDR3 coding sequence is TGCGCCAGCAGCCAAGCATTCGGGGGGGAGTATGGCTACACCTTC.